Listed here is a single T cell receptor beta chain. V lost 1 base, J lost 4 bases, and 3 bases stayed unmatched. There are 14 residues in the CDR3. Per the germline V gene, CDR1 is LGHDT and CDR2 is YNNKEL (reference sequence). This specimen comes from a study of blood T cell repertoires in COVID-19. The assay was immunoSEQ multiplex PCR, and TCRdb's table has in-frame clones only and misses some. The sample lists roughly 200,000 clones, 88% occurring once. This sequence originates from a woman aged 25 to 39 who had recovered from COVID-19. V is TRBV3-1 (or the pseudogene TRBV3-2) and J is TRBJ1-2; 7 positions match TRBD1. The specimen sequenced was PBMCs or T cells enriched from blood (not recorded which). The CDR3 region has the DNA TGTGCCAGCAGCCAAGGGGGGACAGTCTATGGCTACACCTTC. Its protein product is CASSQGGTVYGYTF.